The T cell receptor (beta chain) described here comes from a study of early T cells in non-severe SARS-CoV-2 infection. Study-level information: Sequencing of unsorted whole blood was done on bulk RNA, leaving chains unpaired. General study points: Lookups in VDJdb leaned toward anti-spike CD8 responses and missed private and CD4 specificities.

Each cDNA molecule carried a unique molecular identifier. TCRdb used MiXCR to reprocess the 5' RACE reads, holding one entry per CDR3 protein. The profile shows about 40,000 distinct CDR3 sequences, less than 6.5% of them singletons. This clonotype was observed at least ten times. Antigen unknown. V shed 1 base and J shed 6 bases, with 11 bases lying between them. The CDR3 has 14 residues. This specimen consisted of whole blood, obtained at baseline. The source is an adult who was a healthcare worker with PCR-confirmed SARS-CoV-2 infection or an uninfected control (not recorded which). The chain joins TRBV12-3 or TRBV12-4 to TRBJ2-3; no clear D gene. The CDR3 sequence: CASSLGPSADTQYF. Written as DNA, the CDR3 is TGTGCCAGCAGTTTAGGACCATCGGCGGATACGCAGTATTTT.